This T cell receptor beta chain is from a study of cytomegalovirus exposure and HLA in healthy donors. PCR was performed using 60 Vbeta and 13 Jbeta primers. Generated by immunoSEQ multiplex PCR, the TCRdb table keeps only in-frame clones and is missing some. This sample has tens of thousands of clones; roughly four fifths occur once, and the top ten carry over 3%. The germline V gene encodes CDR1 SGDLS and CDR2 YYNGEE. CDR3 length equals 14 residues. Trimming left V 4 bases short and J 1 base short, with 11 bases between. In nominal health when sampled, donors likely had unrecorded immune exposures nonetheless.

This clonotype was obtained from a man in his forties or fifties in good health and CMV-seronegative. Input material: PBMCs. The V call is TRBV9, the J call TRBJ1-1; TRBD1 is a possible D gene (6 bases). CDR3 DNA: TGTGCCAGCAGCTCTAAGGGACAGAACACTGAAGCTTTCTTT. As protein: CASSSKGQNTEAFF.